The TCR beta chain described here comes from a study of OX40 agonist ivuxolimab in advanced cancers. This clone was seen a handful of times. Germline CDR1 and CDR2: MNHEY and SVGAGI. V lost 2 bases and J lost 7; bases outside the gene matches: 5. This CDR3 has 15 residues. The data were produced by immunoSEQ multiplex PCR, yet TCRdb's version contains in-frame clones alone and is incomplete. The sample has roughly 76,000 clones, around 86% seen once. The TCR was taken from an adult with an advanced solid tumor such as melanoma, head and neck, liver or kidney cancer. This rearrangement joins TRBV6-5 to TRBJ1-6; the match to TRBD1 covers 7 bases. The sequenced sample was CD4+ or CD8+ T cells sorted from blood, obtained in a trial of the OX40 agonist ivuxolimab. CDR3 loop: CASSYAGQPNSPLHF. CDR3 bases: TGTGCCAGCAGTTACGCGGGACAGCCAAATTCACCCCTCCACTTT.